Listed below are T cell receptor beta chains from one sample, sequenced in a study of CD8+ T cells in alopecia areata. Method: immunoSEQ multiplex PCR; TCRdb's copy keeps in-frame clones and lacks some. The repertoire holds tens of thousands of clones, with around 46% as singletons. Sequenced material: CD8+ T cells sorted from blood, taken at roughly week 38, from a patient treated with tofacitinib. The source is a human donor with alopecia areata. Each CDR3 is given with its conserved first and last residue. D genes are given only for firm matches. For some rows the clone size is stated as once, few or many, or as a class when expanded; others skip it.

v_call	clone_size	d_call	j_call	cdr3_aa	cdr3_nt
TRBV27	NA	NA	TRBJ2-7	CASAAGQNYEQYF	TGTGCCAGCGCAGCGGGACAGAACTACGAGCAGTACTTC
TRBV30	few	NA	TRBJ2-7	CAWSRGTRYERYF	TGTGCCTGGAGCCGCGGTACACGGTACGAGCGGTACTTC
TRBV2	NA	NA	TRBJ1-4	CASRGGTQVDPEKLFF	TGTGCCAGCAGGGGAGGGACTCAAGTGGATCCCGAAAAACTGTTTTTT
TRBV29-1	NA	TRBD1	TRBJ2-1	CSVEMGTGFYNEQFF	TGCAGCGTTGAAATGGGGACAGGGTTCTACAATGAGCAGTTCTTC
TRBV29-1	NA	NA	TRBJ2-1	CSVEVLGSYNEQFF	TGCAGCGTTGAAGTTTTGGGGTCGTACAATGAGCAGTTCTTC
TRBV12-5	NA	TRBD1	TRBJ2-1	CASGKTGTGLAEQFF	TGTGCTAGTGGTAAAACCGGGACAGGGCTCGCTGAGCAGTTCTTC
TRBV7-8	NA	NA	TRBJ2-1	CASSLEEAPIRNEQFF	TGTGCCAGCAGCCTAGAGGAGGCCCCTATACGCAATGAGCAGTTCTTC
TRBV4-1	few	NA	TRBJ2-1	CASSQAMIRGEQFF	TGCGCCAGCAGCCAAGCTATGATTAGGGGTGAGCAGTTCTTC
TRBV27	NA	TRBD1	TRBJ2-1	CASSPFGQGENEQFF	TGTGCCAGCAGTCCCTTTGGGCAGGGGGAAAATGAGCAGTTCTTC
TRBV6-5	NA	TRBD1	TRBJ2-7	CASSARGPPYEQYF	TGTGCCAGCAGTGCTAGGGGGCCCCCCTACGAGCAGTACTTC
TRBV29-1	few	TRBD2	TRBJ2-1	CSAAGTSPRSYNEQFF	TGCAGCGCCGCGGGGACTAGCCCCAGGTCCTACAATGAGCAGTTCTTC
TRBV9	NA	TRBD1	TRBJ1-5	CASSPEGARQPQHF	TGTGCCAGCAGCCCGGAGGGGGCGAGGCAGCCCCAGCATTTT
TRBV29-1	NA	NA	TRBJ2-5	CSVVLLGFGQASVGRETQYF	TGCAGCGTTGTTCTACTTGGGTTCGGGCAGGCCTCCGTGGGGAGGGAGACCCAGTACTTC
TRBV10-3	few	NA	TRBJ1-2	CAISESTAASYGYTF	TGTGCCATCAGTGAGTCGACGGCGGCAAGCTATGGCTACACCTTC
TRBV7-2	once	NA	TRBJ1-2	CASSLGGRGYGVGGYTF	TGTGCCAGCAGCTTAGGGGGCAGGGGATATGGCGTTGGAGGCTACACCTTC
TRBV29-1	few	NA	TRBJ1-1	CSARPHWDGNTEAFF	TGCAGCGCTCGACCTCACTGGGACGGTAACACTGAAGCTTTCTTT
TRBV27	NA	NA	TRBJ1-2	CASRRDTATYYGYTF	TGTGCCAGCCGGCGGGATACGGCGACCTACTATGGCTACACCTTC
TRBV29-1	few	NA	TRBJ2-3	CSVEQRTTTDTQYF	TGCAGCGTTGAACAGAGAACTACCACAGATACGCAGTATTTT
TRBV29-1	few	TRBD1	TRBJ2-7	CSVVLRDRVLGIYEQYF	TGCAGCGTTGTCCTCCGGGACAGGGTTCTAGGTATCTACGAGCAGTACTTC
TRBV6-5	few	TRBD1	TRBJ2-5	CASRQGQGRHETQYF	TGTGCCAGCAGGCAGGGACAGGGACGCCATGAGACCCAGTACTTC
TRBV25-1	few	NA	TRBJ2-5	CASTETQETQYF	TGTGCCAGCACTGAGACGCAGGAGACCCAGTACTTC
TRBV27	once	NA	TRBJ2-5	CASSPMDGQETQYF	TGTGCCAGCAGCCCAATGGACGGCCAAGAGACCCAGTACTTC
TRBV7-2	few	NA	TRBJ2-3	CASSPRQSPDTQYF	TGTGCCAGCAGCCCCCGCCAATCGCCAGATACGCAGTATTTT
TRBV27	NA	NA	TRBJ2-2	CASSSNTGELFF	TGTGCCAGCAGTTCAAACACCGGGGAGCTGTTTTTT
TRBV29-1	once	TRBD2	TRBJ2-2	CGYLADNTGELFF	TGCGGTTACCTAGCGGATAACACCGGGGAGCTGTTTTTT
TRBV30	NA	NA	TRBJ2-1	CAWSGGNEQFF	TGTGCCTGGAGCGGGGGCAATGAGCAGTTCTTC
TRBV7-9	NA	TRBD1	TRBJ1-2	CASSLANRGQGNYGYTF	TGTGCCAGCAGCTTAGCAAACCGGGGACAGGGCAACTATGGCTACACCTTC
TRBV28	NA	TRBD1	TRBJ2-7	CASSLPGQGDDEQYF	TGTGCCAGCAGCCTACCGGGACAGGGGGACGACGAGCAGTACTTC
TRBV9	NA	NA	TRBJ2-7	CASSPPGTYEQYF	TGTGCCAGCAGTCCGCCAGGGACCTACGAGCAGTACTTC
TRBV7-9	NA	TRBD1	TRBJ2-7	CASSAGTGAYEQYF	TGTGCCAGCAGTGCCGGGACAGGAGCCTACGAGCAGTACTTC
TRBV4-1	NA	TRBD1	TRBJ1-4	CASSQLTGGATNEKLFF	TGCGCCAGCAGCCAACTTACAGGGGGCGCGACTAATGAAAAACTGTTTTTT
TRBV29-1	NA	NA	TRBJ2-1	CTVYGKNEQFF	TGCACCGTTTACGGGAAGAATGAGCAGTTCTTC
TRBV19	few	NA	TRBJ2-3	CASSISFGNPDTQYF	TGTGCCAGTAGTATAAGCTTCGGGAACCCAGATACGCAGTATTTT
TRBV7-9	NA	TRBD2	TRBJ2-3	CASSLDGLAGVDTQYF	TGTGCCAGCAGCTTAGACGGACTAGCGGGAGTAGATACGCAGTATTTT